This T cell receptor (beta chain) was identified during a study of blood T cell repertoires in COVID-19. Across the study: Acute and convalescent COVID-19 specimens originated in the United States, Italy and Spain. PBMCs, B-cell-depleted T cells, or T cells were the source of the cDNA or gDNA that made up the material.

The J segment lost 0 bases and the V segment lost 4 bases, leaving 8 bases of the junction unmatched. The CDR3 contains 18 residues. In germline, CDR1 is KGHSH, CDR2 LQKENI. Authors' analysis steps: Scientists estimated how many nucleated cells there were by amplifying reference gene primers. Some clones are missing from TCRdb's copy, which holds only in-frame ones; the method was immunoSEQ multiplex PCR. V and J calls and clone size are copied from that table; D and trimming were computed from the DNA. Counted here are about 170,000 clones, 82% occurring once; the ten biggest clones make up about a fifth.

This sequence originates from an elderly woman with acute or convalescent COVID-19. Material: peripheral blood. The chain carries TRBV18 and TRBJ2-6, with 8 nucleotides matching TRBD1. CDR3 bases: TGTGCCAGCTCACGACTGACAGGGGCCTACTCTGGGGCCAACGTCCTGACTTTC. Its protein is CASSRLTGAYSGANVLTF.